These 32 T cell receptor beta chains were sequenced from one sample in a study of monozygotic twins with inflammatory bowel disease. TCRdb reprocessed the 5' RACE reads, with one entry per CDR3 protein and no DNA. The data include about 440,000 distinct CDR3 sequences; the top ten clones carry 2.4%. Sequencing was performed on blood. These receptors were taken from a human donor with ulcerative colitis or Crohn's disease, or a healthy co-twin of an affected twin (not recorded which).

This chain joins TRBV20-1 and TRBJ1-1; TCRdb proposes TRBD1, but this gene call is untestable without DNA. The CDR3 runs 11 residues. Germline V lookup: CDR1 DFQATT, CDR2 SNEGSKA (reference sequence). CDR3 in amino acids: CSASGDTEAFF.

The chain couples TRBV2 to TRBJ2-5; TCRdb designates TRBD1, a call that cannot be tested without DNA. This CDR3 has 15 residues. Germline CDR1 and CDR2: SNHLY and FYNNEI. CDR3 region: CASSRPGTAQETQYF.

The gene calls are TRBV19 and TRBJ1-2. CDR1 and CDR2 (germline): LNHDA, SQIVND (reference sequence). This CDR3 comprises 11 residues. The CDR3: CASSVTAGYTF. Looking up the rest from reference TRBV19 and TRBJ1-2 gives the full variable domain: DGGITQSPKYLFRKEGQNVTLSCEQNLNHDAMYWYRQDPGQGLRLIYYSQIVNDFQKGDIAEGYSVSREKKESFPLTVTSAQKNPTAFYLCASSVTAGYTFGSGTRLTVV.

The chain is built from TRBV5-6 and TRBJ2-5. The germline V gene has CDR1 SGHDT and CDR2 YYEEEE. This CDR3 spans 13 amino acids. CDR3 sequence: CASKALPEETQYF.

This CDR3 is CASSFSGGNTDTQYF. The rearrangement uses TRBV5-1 and TRBJ2-3; TCRdb's D gene call, TRBD2, goes unchecked for lack of DNA. Germline V lookup: CDR1 SGHRS, CDR2 YFSETQ. The CDR3 is 15 amino acids.

The chain employs TRBV7-9 and TRBJ2-7. Germline loops: CDR1 SEHNR, CDR2 FQNEAQ (reference sequence). This CDR3 is built from 12 residues. The CDR3 reads CASRSLTGEQYF.

V usage is TRBV9 and J usage is TRBJ1-2; TCRdb names TRBD1, which stays unverified in the absence of DNA. From germline, CDR1 is SGDLS and CDR2 YYNGEE. This CDR3 has 13 amino acids. The CDR3 loop is CASKKAGVYGYTF.

The chain links TRBV7-9 to TRBJ1-1; TCRdb names TRBD1, which stays unverified in the absence of DNA. This CDR3 is built from 15 residues. Looked up from germline, CDR1 is SEHNR and CDR2 is FQNEAQ (reference sequence). The CDR3: CASSSYQGSRTEAFF.

The chain has TRBV5-4 and TRBJ1-2; TCRdb's D call of TRBD1 is untestable without DNA. The germline V gene has CDR1 SGHNT and CDR2 YYREEE (reference sequence). The CDR3 length is 12 residues. The CDR3 sequence is CASSSPGRGYTF.

The rearrangement joins TRBV5-5 to TRBJ1-5; lacking DNA, the TRBD1 call made by TCRdb goes unchecked. The CDR3 totals 15 residues. Germline V lookup: CDR1 SGHKS, CDR2 YYEKEE (reference sequence). This CDR3 reads CASSIGSGYYQPQHF.

V usage is TRBV7-2 and J usage is TRBJ2-7. Germline CDR1 and CDR2: SGHTA and FQGNSA. The length of the CDR3 is 12 residues. CDR3: CASSLNWYEQYF.

V gene TRBV21-1 combines with J gene TRBJ2-1; TCRdb indicates TRBD2, and absent DNA this call remains unverified. TRBV21-1 is described as a pseudogene. CDR3 size: 19 residues. The CDR3 sequence: CASSKTTSGRRFLDDEQFF.

This chain links TRBV7-3 with TRBJ2-2; the D call from TCRdb, TRBD1, cannot be confirmed without DNA. Germline V gene data show CDR1 as SGHTA and CDR2 as FQGTGA. The CDR3 runs to 15 residues. CDR3: CASSLTDSYTGELFF.

This CDR3 reads CASSLGGESYNEQFF. The chain joins TRBV11-1 to TRBJ2-1; TCRdb's D call of TRBD1 is untestable without DNA. In germline, CDR1 is SGHAT, CDR2 FQDESV (reference sequence). The CDR3 has 15 residues.

The gene calls are TRBV3-1 and TRBJ2-3; TCRdb proposes TRBD1, but this gene call is untestable without DNA. CDR3 size: 17 residues. From germline, CDR1 is LGHDT and CDR2 YNNKEL (reference sequence). The CDR3: CASSHEGPATYTDTQYF.

The chain links TRBV4-3 to TRBJ2-4; the TCRdb call, TRBD1, lacks DNA for checking. Germline V CDR1 and CDR2: LGHNA, YSLEER. This CDR3 has 15 amino acids. CDR3 in amino acids: CASSQDGGRGYIQYF.

The gene calls are TRBV6-6 and TRBJ1-3; the D call from TCRdb, TRBD1, cannot be confirmed without DNA. The CDR3 runs 13 residues. The germline V gene has CDR1 MNHNY and CDR2 SVGAGI (reference sequence). CDR3 protein: CATLDTPGNTIYF.

The chain recombines TRBV7-2 with TRBJ1-1. The CDR3 is made up of 13 amino acids. From germline, CDR1 is SGHTA and CDR2 FQGNSA. CDR3 sequence: CASSFKGSTEAFF.

The chain combines TRBV20-1 with TRBJ1-5. Germline V CDR1 and CDR2: DFQATT, SNEGSKA (reference sequence). This CDR3 has 15 residues. This CDR3 is CSASSGSGINQPQHF.

The chain employs TRBV20-1 and TRBJ2-1; TCRdb lists TRBD2, though no DNA is available to test this call. From germline, CDR1 is DFQATT and CDR2 SNEGSKA (reference sequence). The CDR3 covers 16 residues. The CDR3: CSAKGAAKRHYNEQFF.

V is TRBV5-6 and J is TRBJ2-7; no DNA is available, so the TRBD2 call from TCRdb remains unchecked. Germline V gene lookup returns CDR1 SGHDT and CDR2 YYEEEE. The CDR3 is 16 amino acids. CDR3 protein: CASSFRRTGSSYEQYF. Together with reference TRBV5-6 and TRBJ2-7, the CDR3 gives the full variable domain: DAGVTQSPTHLIKTRGQQVTLRCSPKSGHDTVSWYQQALGQGPQFIFQYYEEEERQRGNFPDRFSGHQFPNYSSELNVNALLLGDSALYLCASSFRRTGSSYEQYFGPGTRLTVT.

The chain carries TRBV20-1 and TRBJ2-2; the D call from TCRdb, TRBD2, cannot be confirmed without DNA. This CDR3 has 14 residues. Germline CDR1 and CDR2: DFQATT and SNEGSKA (reference sequence). CDR3 sequence reads: CSASSGGNTGELFF.

The rearrangement links TRBV29-1 to TRBJ1-1. The CDR3 covers 12 residues. The germline V gene has CDR1 SQVTM and CDR2 ANQGSEA. The CDR3 loop is CSVVGLGTEAFF.

The chain has TRBV18 and TRBJ1-1; as DNA is missing, the TRBD1 call by TCRdb cannot be tested. The CDR3 has 14 residues. Per the germline V gene, CDR1 is KGHSH and CDR2 is LQKENI. The CDR3 here is CASSPSIQGTEAFF.

The chain carries TRBV5-1 and TRBJ2-7. Germline CDR1 SGHRS, CDR2 YFSETQ. The CDR3 has 13 residues. This CDR3 is CASSLDYSYEQYF.

V usage is TRBV7-3 and J usage is TRBJ1-5. Germline assignment: CDR1 SGHTA and CDR2 FQGTGA. The CDR3 consists of 13 residues. CDR3 sequence: CASSLSFNQPQHF. Combining the CDR3 with reference TRBV7-3 and TRBJ1-5 gives the whole variable domain GAGVSQTPSNKVTEKGKYVELRCDPISGHTALYWYRQSLGQGPEFLIYFQGTGAADDSGLPNDRFFAVRPEGSVSTLKIQRTERGDSAVYLCASSLSFNQPQHFGDGTRLSIL.

The rearrangement uses TRBV5-1 and TRBJ1-3; TCRdb outputs TRBD1, but without DNA this stays unchecked. The germline CDR1 and CDR2 sequences are SGHRS and YFSETQ. CDR3 size: 18 residues. The CDR3: CASSLIGQGTFSGNTIYF. Full variable domain (remainder filled in from reference TRBV5-1 and TRBJ1-3): KAGVTQTPRYLIKTRGQQVTLSCSPISGHRSVSWYQQTPGQGLQFLFEYFSETQRNKGNFPGRFSGRQFSNSRSEMNVSTLELGDSALYLCASSLIGQGTFSGNTIYFGEGSWLTVV.

This chain uses TRBV12-3 or TRBV12-4 with TRBJ2-3. The length of the CDR3 is 15 residues. CDR3 loop: CASSLAAASTDTQYF.

V gene TRBV12-3 or TRBV12-4 combines with J gene TRBJ2-1. The CDR3 length is 13 residues. The CDR3 is CASSFIQDNEQFF.

The genes are TRBV5-1 and TRBJ2-7; there is no DNA to check the TCRdb D call of TRBD2. The CDR3 is 15 residues long. Germline V lookup: CDR1 SGHRS, CDR2 YFSETQ. CDR3 sequence reads: CASSFQDSLFDEQYF.

The chain links TRBV23-1 to TRBJ1-6; TCRdb lists TRBD1, though no DNA is available to test this call. TRBV23-1 is an open reading frame, and its role is uncertain. This CDR3 comprises 15 residues. CDR3 in amino acids: CASKHGQGYNSPLHF.

The chain carries TRBV7-2 and TRBJ2-5; checking the TCRdb D call of TRBD1 is not possible without DNA. Germline CDR1 reads SGHTA; CDR2 reads FQGNSA. This CDR3 contains 14 residues. CDR3 in amino acids: CASNRDNGQETQYF.